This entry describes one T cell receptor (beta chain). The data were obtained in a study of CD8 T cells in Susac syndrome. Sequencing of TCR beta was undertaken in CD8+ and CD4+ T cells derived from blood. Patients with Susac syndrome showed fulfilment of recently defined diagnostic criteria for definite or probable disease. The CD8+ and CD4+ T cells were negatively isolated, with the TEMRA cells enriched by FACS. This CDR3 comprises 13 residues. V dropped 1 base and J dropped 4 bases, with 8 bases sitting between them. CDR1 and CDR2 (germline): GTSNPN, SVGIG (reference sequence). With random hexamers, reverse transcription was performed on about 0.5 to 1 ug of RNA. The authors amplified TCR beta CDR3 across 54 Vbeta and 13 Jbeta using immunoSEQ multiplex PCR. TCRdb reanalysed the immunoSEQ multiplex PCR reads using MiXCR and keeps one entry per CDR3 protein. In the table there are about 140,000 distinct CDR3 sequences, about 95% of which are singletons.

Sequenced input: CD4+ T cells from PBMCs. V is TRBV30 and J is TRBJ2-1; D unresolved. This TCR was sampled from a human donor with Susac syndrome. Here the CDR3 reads CAWSEQRYNEQFF. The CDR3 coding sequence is TGTGCCTGGAGTGAGCAACGATACAATGAGCAGTTCTTC.